What follows describes a single T cell receptor (beta chain). Its specificity is unknown. This record belongs to a study of long-term antiretroviral therapy in people with HIV. Study context: Sampling started about a decade before the 2015 immediate-ART recommendation. Notes on the study in general: In HIV, the repertoires covered a tighter span of CDR3 lengths than in controls. Whichever time point was examined, clones expanded before ART dominated the repertoire.

V lost 10 bases and J lost 1, with 16 bases in between. The CDR3 spans 14 residues. Germline V gene data show CDR1 as WSHSY and CDR2 as SAAADI. It was version v3.0 of the immunoSEQ assay that was run at survey level. Assay used: immunoSEQ multiplex PCR; TCRdb lists only in-frame clones, some missing. This sample has 34,000 or so clones; 85% occur once, and the top ten carry approximately 4.7%. The sequencing here drew on unsorted PBMCs, taken roughly 3.3 years after starting antiretroviral therapy. The origin of this receptor is a man younger than 35 with HIV. The chain couples TRBV10-2 to TRBJ1-2; maybe TRBD1 (5 bases). CDR3 bases: TGCGCCACCGGGACCCGGAGGAATAACTATGGCTACACCTTC. The encoded protein is CATGTRRNNYGYTF.